A selection of T cell receptor beta chains follows, all from one sample in a study of blood T cell repertoires in COVID-19. Sequenced by immunoSEQ multiplex PCR; TCRdb stores in-frame clones only, minus some. This table has 90,000 to 120,000 clones, roughly 90% appearing once. Sequencing was carried out using peripheral blood. The receptors were gathered from a man aged 40-49 years with active or convalescent COVID-19. Both conserved end residues are part of each CDR3. A D gene is named only where the DNA matches it firmly. Rows may omit the clone size; those that give it use once, few, many or a size class.

D	V	J	size	length	DNA	CDR3
TRBD1	TRBV30	TRBJ1-5	.	14	TGTGCCTGGAGGGGGACAGGGGGTTATCAGCCCCAGCATTTT	CAWRGTGGYQPQHF
.	TRBV28	TRBJ1-6	.	15	TGTGCCAGCAGTTTTCAACAGGGTCATAATTCACCCCTCCACTTT	CASSFQQGHNSPLHF
TRBD1	TRBV28	TRBJ1-2	.	15	TGTGCCAGCAGTGGGACAGGTCACCTTGACTATGGCTACACCTTC	CASSGTGHLDYGYTF
TRBD1	TRBV7-2	TRBJ1-2	.	14	TGTGCCAGCAGCCCACGGACAGGGAGTGAAGGCTACACCTTC	CASSPRTGSEGYTF
TRBD2	TRBV7-2	TRBJ2-5	.	18	TGTGCCAGCAGCTTATCGGCCGGGACTAGCGGGAGCGGGGAGACCCAGTACTTC	CASSLSAGTSGSGETQYF
.	TRBV27	TRBJ2-7	.	11	TGTGCCAGCAAATCTTTTTACGAGCAGTACTTC	CASKSFYEQYF
TRBD1	TRBV28	TRBJ1-2	once	16	TGTGCCAGCGAGTTTAGCGCCGGGACAGATAACTATGGCTACACCTTC	CASEFSAGTDNYGYTF
.	TRBV5-1	TRBJ2-7	.	14	TGCGCCAGCAGAGAGAGTGAGAGCTCCTACGAGCAGTACTTC	CASRESESSYEQYF
.	TRBV29-1	TRBJ2-5	.	10	TGCAGCGTCCAACAAGAGACCCAGTACTTC	CSVQQETQYF
TRBD2	TRBV4-1	TRBJ2-2	.	16	TGCGCCAGCAGCCGTACCTTAGCGGGAGGGCCCGGGGAGCTGTTTTTT	CASSRTLAGGPGELFF
.	TRBV7-9	TRBJ2-7	.	13	TGTGCCAGCGAGGGCCTCCGCCTATACGAGCAGTACTTC	CASEGLRLYEQYF
.	TRBV5-1	TRBJ1-2	.	15	TGCGCCAGCAGCTTGACTAATTCCGGAGGCAATGGCTACACCTTC	CASSLTNSGGNGYTF
.	TRBV28	TRBJ1-5	.	15	TGTGCCAGCAGTTCGGGTGCTTATAGCAATCAGCCCCAGCATTTT	CASSSGAYSNQPQHF
TRBD1	TRBV5-1	TRBJ1-1	few	16	TGCGCCAGCAGCCAATTAGGACAGGGAGGGAACACTGAAGCTTTCTTT	CASSQLGQGGNTEAFF
TRBD1	TRBV28	TRBJ2-1	.	13	TGTGCCAGCGGGGGGACAGGGGGCAATGAGCAGTTCTTC	CASGGTGGNEQFF
.	TRBV6-2/TRBV6-3	TRBJ2-1	once	14	TGTGCCAGCAGTCTCAACCCCGCCGGGAATGAGCAGTTCTTC	CASSLNPAGNEQFF
.	TRBV28	TRBJ1-1	.	13	TGTGCCAGCAGCTTACAGCTAGGTCCTGAAGCTTTCTTT	CASSLQLGPEAFF
.	TRBV28	TRBJ1-5	few	17	TGTGCCAGCAGTTTAGGAGTCCACCTCAATAGCAATCAGCCCCAGCATTTT	CASSLGVHLNSNQPQHF
.	TRBV5-6	TRBJ1-5	.	14	TGTGCCAGCAGCTTGGATGGCATCAATCAGCCCCAGCATTTT	CASSLDGINQPQHF
TRBD1	TRBV9	TRBJ2-2	.	17	TGTGCCAGCAGCGGAATAGGACAGGGGGCGCGCACCGGGGAGCTGTTTTTT	CASSGIGQGARTGELFF
.	TRBV7-2	TRBJ2-2	.	15	TGTGCCAGCAGCTTAGTTCCCCTAAAAACCGGGGAGCTGTTTTTT	CASSLVPLKTGELFF
TRBD1	TRBV19	TRBJ2-7	.	14	TGTGCCAGTAGTCCTTGGACAGGGTTGGACGAGCAGTACTTC	CASSPWTGLDEQYF
.	TRBV5-6	TRBJ2-7	.	14	TGTGCCAGCAGCTTGGTTTTGAGCTCCTACGAGCAGTACTTC	CASSLVLSSYEQYF
TRBD1	TRBV10-3	TRBJ2-3	.	16	TGTGCCATCAGGGAAAGAGGGGGACAGGGGACAGATACGCAGTATTTT	CAIRERGGQGTDTQYF
.	TRBV7-2	TRBJ1-5	.	13	TGTGCCAGCAGCTTGGGGCACCCCAAGCCCCAGCATTTT	CASSLGHPKPQHF
.	TRBV19	TRBJ2-3	once	16	TGTGCCAGTAGTATAGAACTAGGGAGGAGCACAGATACGCAGTATTTT	CASSIELGRSTDTQYF
TRBD1	TRBV3-1/TRBV3-2	TRBJ1-2	.	14	TGTGCCAGCAGCCAGAGGACAGGGGAGGATGGCTACACCTTC	CASSQRTGEDGYTF
.	TRBV9	TRBJ2-2	.	14	TGTGCCAGCAGCGTGGGACAGAACACCGGGGAGCTGTTTTTT	CASSVGQNTGELFF
TRBD1	TRBV10-3	TRBJ1-5	once	14	TGTGCCATCAGTGACCGGGGGACAGATCAGCCCCAGCATTTT	CAISDRGTDQPQHF
.	TRBV6-1	TRBJ1-2	.	13	TGTGCCAGCAGTGAATCAGGGTATGATGGCTACACCTTC	CASSESGYDGYTF
.	TRBV7-8	TRBJ2-7	.	13	TGTGCCAGCAGCTCCACAGGGATTTACGAGCAGTACTTC	CASSSTGIYEQYF
TRBD2	TRBV7-6	TRBJ2-3	.	16	TGTGCCAGCAGCTTATCTCTTATGAGCGGGAGAGATACGCAGTATTTT	CASSLSLMSGRDTQYF
TRBD2	TRBV19	TRBJ2-5	.	14	TGTGCCATTGCGGGAGCCCCTAGCCAAGAGACCCAGTACTTC	CAIAGAPSQETQYF
.	TRBV28	TRBJ2-1	few	15	TGTGCCAGCAGTTTAGGATTTGGGGGCCACAATGAGCAGTTCTTC	CASSLGFGGHNEQFF
TRBD1	TRBV27	TRBJ1-6	.	16	TGTGCCAGCCGTGACAGGGATGGGGGGTATAATTCACCCCTCCACTTT	CASRDRDGGYNSPLHF
.	TRBV24-1	TRBJ2-2	.	14	TGTGCCACCAGTGATTTGTTAGACACCGGGGAGCTGTTTTTT	CATSDLLDTGELFF
.	TRBV28	TRBJ1-1	.	16	TGTGCCAGCAGTTCCACAGGGAGAGGCCCTAACACTGAAGCTTTCTTT	CASSSTGRGPNTEAFF
.	TRBV20-1	TRBJ1-2	.	9	TGCAGTGCCCGGGGGGGCTACACCTTC	CSARGGYTF
TRBD2	TRBV7-3	TRBJ2-7	.	14	TGTGCCAGCAGCTTATCTAGCGGGAGCTACGAGCAGTACTTC	CASSLSSGSYEQYF
TRBD2	TRBV7-7	TRBJ2-1	.	17	TGTGCTAGCAGCTTAACCGGGACTAGCGGCCTGAACAATGAGCAGTTCTTC	CASSLTGTSGLNNEQFF
TRBD2	TRBV7-2	TRBJ2-3	.	16	TGTGCCAGCAGCTTCCTTAGCGGGATGGCCACAGATACGCAGTATTTT	CASSFLSGMATDTQYF
.	TRBV10-1	TRBJ2-3	once	15	TGCGCCAGCAGTGGGTCTAGCGTCGCCACAGATACGCAGTATTTT	CASSGSSVATDTQYF
.	TRBV6-5	TRBJ1-2	.	13	TGTGCCAGCAGCCCCCGCGGGCGCGAGGGCTACACCTTC	CASSPRGREGYTF
.	TRBV7-2	TRBJ2-4	.	15	TGTGCCAGCAGCCAACCCGAACTAGCCAAAAACATTCAGTACTTC	CASSQPELAKNIQYF
.	TRBV3-1/TRBV3-2	TRBJ1-6	.	17	TGTGCCAGCAGCCGATCCTGTGTGCTGAGGTGTGGTTCACCCCTCCACTTT	CASSRSCVLRCGSPLHF
.	TRBV5-1	TRBJ1-1	.	14	TGCGCCAGCAGCCTGACACCACTTAACACTGAAGCTTTCTTT	CASSLTPLNTEAFF